This TCR beta chain was sequenced for a study of blood T cell repertoires in COVID-19. Study summary: Samples representing acute and convalescent COVID-19 were sourced from the United States, Italy and Spain.

Data came from immunoSEQ multiplex PCR; TCRdb stores just in-frame clones and leaves some out. This sample has hundreds of thousands of clones, with about nine tenths found just once. CDR3 length: 14 amino acids. Trimming stripped 1 base from V and 4 bases from J, with 10 bases between. Germline V lookup: CDR1 SEHNR, CDR2 FQNEAQ (reference sequence). The cohort comprised adults aged 18 to 89 years residing in 20 to 30 US areas. In Cohort 3, a recovered donor had either two negative PCRs, clearance, or symptom resolution. Sequencing used PBMCs or T cells enriched from blood (not recorded which). This rearrangement joins TRBV7-9 to TRBJ2-5, with TRBD2 as a possible D gene (5 bases). The TCR originated in a man aged 35 to 55 who had recovered from COVID-19. The CDR3 coding sequence is TGTGCCAGCAGCTTAGGTCGGGGATCAGAGACCCAGTACTTC. It is translated as CASSLGRGSETQYF.